A selection of T cell receptor beta chains follows, all from one sample in a study of shared clonotypes between healthy human individuals. Assay used: immunoSEQ multiplex PCR; TCRdb lists only in-frame clones, some missing. The sample lists about 1.1 million clones, roughly 77% occurring once. The sequenced sample consisted of memory CD4+ T cells from PBMCs. Receptors originate from a man aged 18 to 30 in good health. Some clones in this sample may be carry-over from other donors' samples. CDR3s include the opening cysteine and the closing phenylalanine or tryptophan. Each record gives: D gene, clone size, J gene, V gene, CDR3 protein, CDR3 DNA. D genes are given only for firm matches. Where a row states a size, it is once, few, many or the class of an expanded clone; other rows omit it.

- | - | TRBJ2-5 | TRBV6-5 | CASSTQETQYF | TGTGCCAGCAGTACCCAAGAGACCCAGTACTTC
- | - | TRBJ2-2 | TRBV7-9 | CASSLGGVGELFF | TGTGCCAGCAGCTTGGGGGGAGTCGGGGAGCTGTTTTTT
TRBD1 | once | TRBJ2-3 | TRBV19 | CASSILGTGSTDTQYF | TGTGCCAGTAGTATTTTGGGGACAGGGAGCACAGATACGCAGTATTTT
- | few | TRBJ1-2 | TRBV28 | CASSLGRGTVYGYTF | TGTGCCAGCAGTTTGGGACGGGGTACCGTTTATGGCTACACCTTC
- | - | TRBJ2-7 | TRBV15 | CATSRDLETSAYEQYF | TGTGCCACCAGCAGAGATCTCGAGACTAGTGCCTACGAGCAGTACTTC
- | - | TRBJ2-2 | TRBV10-1 | CASSDSGEDTGELFF | TGCGCCAGCAGTGATTCGGGGGAGGACACCGGGGAGCTGTTTTTT
- | - | TRBJ2-2 | TRBV18 | CASRPSGGSGTGELFF | TGTGCCAGCCGACCCTCAGGGGGTAGCGGCACCGGGGAGCTGTTTTTT
- | - | TRBJ2-1 | TRBV5-1 | CASSPGALYNEQFF | TGCGCCAGCAGCCCGGGGGCCCTCTACAATGAGCAGTTCTTC
- | - | TRBJ1-1 | TRBV27 | CASSFYGEGTEAFF | TGTGCCAGCAGTTTTTACGGAGAGGGGACTGAAGCTTTCTTT
- | - | TRBJ2-5 | TRBV28 | CASSSTGSPLQETQYF | TGTGCCAGCAGCTCTACCGGGTCTCCGCTCCAAGAGACCCAGTACTTC
- | - | TRBJ2-3 | TRBV5-1 | CASSLGGAGGQYF | TGCGCCAGCAGCCTGGGCGGGGCCGGGGGGCAGTATTTT
- | - | TRBJ2-5 | TRBV5-5 | CASSLAPGYQETQYF | TGTGCCAGCAGCTTGGCCCCAGGGTACCAAGAGACCCAGTACTTC
- | few | TRBJ2-7 | TRBV5-1 | CARSPSSYEQYF | TGCGCCAGAAGCCCGAGCTCCTACGAGCAGTACTTC
- | - | TRBJ2-1 | TRBV11-2 | CASSPGRDNEQFF | TGTGCCAGCAGCCCTGGTCGGGACAATGAGCAGTTCTTC
- | - | TRBJ2-7 | TRBV7-2 | CASSPLPYEQYF | TGTGCCAGCAGCCCCCTACCTTACGAGCAGTACTTC
- | - | TRBJ2-3 | TRBV5-4 | CASSLSTRSTDTQYF | TGTGCCAGCAGCTTGTCAACCCGCAGCACAGATACGCAGTATTTT
- | - | TRBJ2-7 | TRBV27 | CASSRRDGSYEQYF | TGTGCCAGCAGCCGTCGGGACGGATCCTACGAGCAGTACTTC
TRBD2 | - | TRBJ2-5 | TRBV5-1 | CASSSRLAGGWTQYF | TGCGCCAGCAGCTCCAGACTAGCGGGAGGGTGGACCCAGTACTTC
- | - | TRBJ2-7 | TRBV30 | CAWSVPGRRSYEQYF | TGTGCCTGGAGTGTCCCAGGCAGACGTTCCTACGAGCAGTACTTC
TRBD2 | - | TRBJ2-7 | TRBV4-2 | CASSGASGTYEQYF | TGTGCCAGCAGCGGGGCTAGCGGGACCTACGAGCAGTACTTC
TRBD2 | - | TRBJ2-5 | TRBV5-6 | CASSASSGGWQETQYF | TGTGCCAGCAGCGCAAGTTCGGGGGGATGGCAAGAGACCCAGTACTTC
- | - | TRBJ1-4 | TRBV28 | CASTSGAAERKLFF | TGTGCCAGCACCAGTGGGGCAGCGGAGCGAAAACTGTTTTTT
TRBD2 | - | TRBJ2-1 | TRBV27 | CASSLSMLPRVLSGTHNEQFF | TGTGCCAGCAGTTTATCAATGTTGCCCAGGGTTCTTAGCGGGACCCACAATGAGCAGTTCTTC
- | - | TRBJ1-1 | TRBV6-5 | CASSYSRGDTEAFF | TGTGCCAGCAGTTACTCAAGGGGGGATACTGAAGCTTTCTTT
- | - | TRBJ1-1 | TRBV5-1 | CASRTGKNTEAFF | TGCGCCAGCAGGACAGGCAAGAACACTGAAGCTTTCTTT
TRBD1 | - | TRBJ1-1 | TRBV29-1 | CSVEAFGRGRAEAFF | TGCAGCGTTGAGGCGTTTGGCAGGGGGCGGGCTGAAGCTTTCTTT
- | - | TRBJ2-5 | TRBV2 | CASSADPEGTQYF | TGTGCCAGCAGTGCGGACCCCGAGGGGACCCAGTACTTC
- | - | TRBJ2-7 | TRBV2 | CASSLLEQGEQYF | TGTGCCAGCAGCCTCCTCGAACAGGGCGAGCAGTACTTC
- | - | TRBJ1-1 | TRBV7-9 | CASSLGLIDTEAFF | TGTGCCAGCAGCTTAGGGCTGATAGACACTGAAGCTTTCTTT
TRBD1 | - | TRBJ2-6 | TRBV4-3 | CASSLMTGTSGANVLTF | TGCGCCAGCAGCCTCATGACAGGGACCTCTGGGGCCAACGTCCTGACTTTC
TRBD2 | once | TRBJ2-2 | TRBV2 | CASTPGLVPGELFF | TGTGCCAGCACCCCGGGACTAGTACCCGGGGAGCTGTTTTTT
- | - | TRBJ2-1 | TRBV2 | CASSELAPSSYNEQFF | TGTGCCAGCAGTGAACTAGCGCCCAGCTCCTACAATGAGCAGTTCTTC
TRBD1 | - | TRBJ1-5 | TRBV25-1 | CASSEGGQGSQPQHF | TGTGCCAGCAGTGAAGGGGGACAGGGTAGCCAGCCCCAGCATTTT
TRBD2 | once | TRBJ2-3 | TRBV6-1 | CASRLAGVSDTQYF | TGTGCCAGCAGACTAGCGGGAGTCTCAGATACGCAGTATTTT
- | - | TRBJ2-5 | TRBV7-9 | CASSLAPGVEETQYF | TGTGCCAGCAGCTTAGCCCCCGGGGTGGAGGAGACCCAGTACTTC
- | - | TRBJ1-4 | TRBV5-1 | CASSLIPMGGEKLFF | TGCGCCAGCAGTCTCATACCGATGGGAGGTGAAAAACTGTTTTTT
- | - | TRBJ2-7 | TRBV18 | CASSPRLGNEQYF | TGTGCCAGCTCACCGCGACTCGGCAACGAGCAGTACTTC
- | - | TRBJ1-6 | TRBV4-2 | CASSQDPGRPLHF | TGTGCCAGCAGCCAAGATCCGGGCAGACCCCTCCACTTT
- | once | TRBJ1-2 | TRBV9 | CASSAEGGWEYGYTF | TGTGCCAGCAGCGCGGAAGGGGGGTGGGAATATGGCTACACCTTC
- | once | TRBJ2-7 | TRBV30 | CAWSTYYYEQYF | TGTGCCTGGAGTACTTACTACTACGAGCAGTACTTC
TRBD1 | - | TRBJ2-2 | TRBV4-1 | CASSQEGGWTGELFF | TGCGCCAGCAGCCAAGAAGGGGGCTGGACCGGGGAGCTGTTTTTT
- | - | TRBJ2-6 | TRBV7-2 | CASSRTAGQNSGANVLTF | TGTGCCAGCAGCCGAACCGCGGGACAGAACTCTGGGGCCAACGTCCTGACTTTC
- | - | TRBJ2-1 | TRBV11-1 | CASSLGVGRDEQFF | TGTGCCAGCAGCTTAGGCGTCGGTAGGGATGAGCAGTTCTTC
- | - | TRBJ1-2 | TRBV28 | CASSLGGADLYGYTF | TGTGCCAGCAGTTTGGGGGGGGCAGACTTATATGGCTACACCTTC
TRBD2 | - | TRBJ2-7 | TRBV2 | CASSDVSSGSDEQYF | TGTGCCAGCAGTGATGTGTCTAGCGGGAGTGATGAGCAGTACTTC
- | once | TRBJ1-4 | TRBV18 | CASSPPSSGRGEKLFF | TGTGCCAGCTCACCACCTTCTTCCGGCAGGGGTGAAAAACTGTTTTTT
- | - | TRBJ1-4 | TRBV28 | CASSSGAGEKLFF | TGTGCCAGCAGTTCAGGGGCCGGCGAAAAACTGTTTTTT
- | - | TRBJ1-2 | TRBV29-1 | CSVASLRGGYTF | TGCAGCGTTGCCAGTTTACGTGGTGGCTACACCTTC
TRBD2 | - | TRBJ2-3 | TRBV11-2 | CASSLYGVAGGTDTQYF | TGTGCCAGCAGCTTATACGGGGTAGCGGGAGGGACAGATACGCAGTATTTT
TRBD1 | - | TRBJ1-5 | TRBV5-1 | CASSLGGQGNQPQHF | TGCGCCAGCAGCTTGGGTGGACAGGGCAATCAGCCCCAGCATTTT
- | - | TRBJ1-1 | TRBV28 | CASSLFLFAGNTEAFF | TGTGCCAGCAGTTTATTTCTTTTCGCGGGGAACACTGAAGCTTTCTTT
- | - | TRBJ2-5 | TRBV7-9 | CASSSRLPNQETQYF | TGTGCCAGCAGCTCCCGGTTGCCGAACCAAGAGACCCAGTACTTC
- | - | TRBJ2-3 | TRBV6-1 | CASSAGTDGALSDTQYF | TGTGCCAGCAGTGCCGGGACGGACGGAGCTCTCTCCGATACGCAGTATTTT
- | - | TRBJ2-5 | TRBV5-1 | CASSLFPSGQETQYF | TGCGCCAGCAGCTTATTCCCCTCCGGTCAAGAGACCCAGTACTTC